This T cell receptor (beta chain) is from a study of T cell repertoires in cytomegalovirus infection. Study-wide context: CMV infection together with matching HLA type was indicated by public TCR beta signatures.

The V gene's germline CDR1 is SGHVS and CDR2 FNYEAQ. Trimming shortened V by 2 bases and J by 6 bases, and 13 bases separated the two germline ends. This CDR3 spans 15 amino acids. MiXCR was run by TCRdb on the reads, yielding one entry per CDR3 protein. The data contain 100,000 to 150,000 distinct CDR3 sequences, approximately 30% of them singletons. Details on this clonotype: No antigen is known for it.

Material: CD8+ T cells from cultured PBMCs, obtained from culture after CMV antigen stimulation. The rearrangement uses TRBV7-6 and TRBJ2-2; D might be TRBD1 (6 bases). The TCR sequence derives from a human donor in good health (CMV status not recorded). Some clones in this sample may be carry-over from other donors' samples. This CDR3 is CASSLLGQGSGELFF. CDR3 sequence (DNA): TGTGCCAGCAGCTTATTGGGCCAGGGGTCCGGGGAGCTGTTTTTT.